A single sample gave rise to the 31 T cell receptor beta chains below, sequenced in a study of beta chain features in type 1 diabetes. The antigens these receptors bind are not known. General observations from the study: For Type 1 diabetes patients, all four CD4+ subsets carried TCRB CDR3s that were moderately but significantly shorter.

Of the isolated RNA, all was reverse transcribed, and so the sequenced material was expressed TCRB transcripts. The data were produced by immunoSEQ multiplex PCR, yet TCRdb's version contains in-frame clones alone and is incomplete. The repertoire has fewer than 450,000 clones, approximately 13% of them found once; the top ten carry about 0.015%. What was sequenced was naive CD4+ T cells from blood. The receptor source for this set is a woman aged 18-30 years with type 1 diabetes.

This clone was seen a handful of times. This chain connects TRBV29-1 to TRBJ1-2; possibly TRBD1 for D (5 bases). V lost 3 bases to trimming and J lost 6 bases, with 8 bases between them. This CDR3 comprises 11 residues. From germline, CDR1 is SQVTM and CDR2 ANQGSEA. DNA for the CDR3: TGCAGCGTTGAGGGGGGGGATGGCTACACCTTC. The encoded protein is CSVEGGDGYTF.

This clone was observed a handful of times. The rearrangement joins TRBV5-4 to TRBJ2-1; 11 positions match TRBD2. The CDR3 length is 14 residues. The V gene end was trimmed by 6 bases and the J gene end by 3 bases; junction bases not matched to a gene: 2. The germline V gene encodes CDR1 SGHNT and CDR2 YYREEE (reference sequence). The CDR3 bases are TGTGCCAGCACCGGGACTAGCGGCTACAATGAGCAGTTCTTC. Its protein is CASTGTSGYNEQFF.

V usage is TRBV7-2 and J usage is TRBJ1-2, with a possible D match to TRBD1 (5 bases). Germline V gene data show CDR1 as SGHTA and CDR2 as FQGNSA. The CDR3 covers 14 residues. Trimming removed 4 bases from V and 2 bases from J, with 11 bases in between. In nucleotides, the CDR3 is TGTGCCAGCAGCTCCGGGGGATCCAACTATGGCTACACCTTC. Protein product: CASSSGGSNYGYTF. The full variable domain, its missing parts supplied by reference TRBV7-2 and TRBJ1-2, is GAGVSQSPSNKVTEKGKDVELRCDPISGHTALYWYRQSLGQGLEFLIYFQGNSAPDKSGLPSDRFSAERTGGSVSTLTIQRTQQEDSAVYLCASSSGGSNYGYTFGSGTRLTVV.

The genes are TRBV30 and TRBJ1-5, with 9 bases that match TRBD1. Germline V CDR1 and CDR2: GTSNPN, SVGIG (reference sequence). J gave up 6 bases and V 4 bases, and 7 bases lay outside the gene matches. This CDR3 is built from 14 residues. The CDR3 DNA reads as TGTGCCTGGAACCCGGACAGGGGCGGTCAGCCCCAGCATTTT. Its protein is CAWNPDRGGQPQHF. The whole variable domain, remainder taken from reference TRBV30 and TRBJ1-5, is SQTIHQWPATLVQPVGSPLSLECTVEGTSNPNLYWYRQAAGRGLQLLFYSVGIGQISSEVPQNLSASRPQDRQFILSSKKLLLSDSGFYLCAWNPDRGGQPQHFGDGTRLSIL.

This clone was seen more than once but under ten times. The genes are TRBV29-1 and TRBJ1-3; perhaps TRBD1 as D (5 bases). This CDR3 is 16 amino acids long. V dropped 1 base and J dropped 6 bases, with 19 bases sitting between them. Germline assignment: CDR1 SQVTM and CDR2 ANQGSEA. CDR3 bases: TGCAGCGTTGAAGTTCAGGGAGGGACGATCGCAAACACCATATATTTT. Its translation: CSVEVQGGTIANTIYF.

The CDR3 reads CASSRSNTETQYF. The CDR3 DNA sequence: TGTGCCAGCTCACGCTCAAACACGGAGACCCAGTACTTC. The chain employs TRBV18 and TRBJ2-5; D gene uncertain. Per the germline V gene, CDR1 is KGHSH and CDR2 is LQKENI. V shed 4 bases and J shed 5 bases, with 11 bases lying between them. There are 13 residues in the CDR3.

This clone has a handful of counts. This chain connects TRBV7-9 to TRBJ1-2; the match to TRBD1 covers 7 bases. Trimming took 2 bases from V and 4 from J; bases not matched to a gene: 10. The germline V gene encodes CDR1 SEHNR and CDR2 FQNEAQ (reference sequence). This CDR3 has 16 residues. In DNA form, the CDR3 reads TGTGCCAGCAGCTTATTCGTCCGGGACAGCCTCTATGGCTACACCTTC. Translating gives CASSLFVRDSLYGYTF.

V usage is TRBV30 and J usage is TRBJ2-7; D is perhaps TRBD2 (5 bases). The CDR3 runs to 13 residues. Germline CDR1 reads GTSNPN; CDR2 reads SVGIG (reference sequence). The V gene lost 5 bases and the J gene lost 0 bases, with 11 bases spanning the gap. The CDR3 bases are TGTGCCTGGCGGACTGCGAGCTCCTACGAGCAGTACTTC. Translated, it gives CAWRTASSYEQYF.

This sequence joins TRBV4-3 and TRBJ1-1, with a possible D match to TRBD1 (6 bases). Germline lookup yields CDR1 LGHNA and CDR2 YSLEER. With 4 bases removed from V and 1 base from J, the gap between germline ends came to 13 bases. The length of the CDR3 is 15 residues. The CDR3 reads CASSPRPTGNTEAFF. The CDR3 nucleotides are TGCGCCAGCAGCCCCAGACCGACAGGGAACACTGAAGCTTTCTTT.

This clone was counted only a few times. The V call is TRBV15, the J call TRBJ1-5; D is ambiguous. There are 15 residues in the CDR3. V was shortened by 0 bases and J by 6 bases, with 12 bases between the two germline ends. Germline V CDR1 and CDR2: LNHNV, YYDKDF (reference sequence). The CDR3, as DNA: TGTGCCACCAGCAGAGAGATAGCAGTCGGTCAGCCCCAGCATTTT. Residues: CATSREIAVGQPQHF.

This clone was observed a handful of times. The J gene is TRBJ1-2, the V gene TRBV5-1; TRBD1 aligns across 7 bases. This CDR3 has 13 residues. Germline V lookup: CDR1 SGHRS, CDR2 YFSETQ. The V gene end was trimmed by 7 bases and the J gene end by 4 bases; junction bases not matched to a gene: 7. CDR3 in DNA: TGCGCCAGCCACGACAGGGTCTCCTATGGCTACACCTTC. Amino acid sequence: CASHDRVSYGYTF.

The chain joins TRBV10-3 to TRBJ1-5; D remains ambiguous. Germline-derived CDR1 and CDR2 are ENHRY and SYGVKD. The ends were cut back, 0 bases at V and 9 bases at J, with 12 bases in the middle. This CDR3 has 14 residues. DNA for the CDR3: TGTGCCATCAGTGAGTCCCAGTTGGAGCGGCCCCAGCATTTT. Its protein is CAISESQLERPQHF.

This clone was seen more than once but under ten times. The V call is TRBV28, the J call TRBJ2-1; 9 nucleotides match TRBD1. Germline-derived CDR1 and CDR2 are MDHEN and SYDVKM. The CDR3 extends over 15 amino acids. The ends lost 4 bases at V and 7 bases at J; junction bases unmatched: 8. CDR3 loop: CASSSTGTGMNEQFF. Here the CDR3 DNA reads TGTGCCAGCAGTTCCACCGGGACAGGGATGAATGAGCAGTTCTTC.

The chain couples TRBV7-6 to TRBJ2-2; D not certain. This CDR3 has 11 residues. Germline values: CDR1 SGHVS, CDR2 FNYEAQ. Deletions cut 7 bases from V and 8 bases from J, with 8 bases between. CDR3 region: CASIREGELFF. DNA for the CDR3: TGTGCCAGCATCCGAGAGGGGGAGCTGTTTTTT.

The table lists this clone with a few counts. The chain recombines TRBV25-1 with TRBJ2-3; tentative D call: TRBD1 (6 bases). This CDR3 has 13 residues. CDR1 is MGHDK and CDR2 is SYGVNS in the germline V gene. The ends were cut back, 7 bases at V and 2 bases at J, with 10 bases in the middle. The CDR3 DNA follows: TGTGCCAGCATGGACAGTTACACAGATACGCAGTATTTT. Protein: CASMDSYTDTQYF.

This clone turned up a few times. This chain's CDR3 is CASSLALRKNTEAFF. The CDR3 coding sequence is TGTGCCAGCAGCTTAGCGTTGCGGAAGAACACTGAAGCTTTCTTT. The J gene is TRBJ1-1, the V gene TRBV7-2; no firm D call. There are 15 residues in the CDR3. Germline V CDR1 and CDR2: SGHTA, FQGNSA. Trimming removed 0 bases at V and 1 base at J, with 9 bases between.

This chain joins TRBV7-2 and TRBJ2-3, with 7 bases matching TRBD2. With V trimmed by 1 base and J by 4 bases, 8 bases remained unmatched. This CDR3 comprises 16 residues. Germline V gene data show CDR1 as SGHTA and CDR2 as FQGNSA. DNA of the CDR3: TGTGCCAGCAGCTTAGGGGGCGGGAGAGGGGCAGATACGCAGTATTTT. This translates into CASSLGGGRGADTQYF.

The chain uses TRBV23-1 and TRBJ1-1; the D gene is possibly TRBD1 (5 bases). TRBV23-1 is an open reading frame, and its role is uncertain. V gave up 0 bases and J gave up 5 bases, with 25 bases separating them. The CDR3 sequence is 19 residues long. Here the CDR3 reads CASSQSLGKTPSGGTEAFF. CDR3 in DNA: TGCGCCAGCAGTCAATCGTTGGGCAAGACTCCAAGTGGGGGGACTGAAGCTTTCTTT.

This chain uses TRBV7-2 with TRBJ2-1; D gene unclear. CDR1 is SGHTA and CDR2 is FQGNSA in the germline V gene. This CDR3 region has 12 residues. V was trimmed by 4 bases and J by 5 bases, leaving 6 bases between them. CDR3 DNA sequence: TGTGCCAGCAGCTCAGTCCACAATGAGCAGTTCTTC. This sequence encodes CASSSVHNEQFF.

This clone was recorded a few times. The rearrangement uses TRBV2 and TRBJ1-1, with D possibly matching TRBD1 (5 bases). V lost 7 bases, J lost 4 bases, and 16 bases lay in between. This CDR3 contains 14 residues. Germline CDR1 is SNHLY and CDR2 is FYNNEI. The CDR3 nucleotides read TGTGCCAGCACCTACCATACAGGCATCACTGAAGCTTTCTTT. Amino acids: CASTYHTGITEAFF.

This clone was seen only a few times. The chain has TRBV27 and TRBJ2-7; TRBD2 matches 8 bases. Germline V gene data show CDR1 as MNHEY and CDR2 as SMNVEV (reference sequence). The CDR3 covers 14 residues. After removal of 5 bases from V and 3 bases from J, the junction contained 6 bases not matched to a gene. This chain's CDR3 is CASSAREGLYEQYF. CDR3 nucleotides: TGTGCCAGCAGTGCTCGGGAGGGCCTCTACGAGCAGTACTTC.

This clone was seen a handful of times. V usage is TRBV6-6 and J usage is TRBJ1-1, with D tentatively TRBD1 (6 bases). Trimming took 6 bases from V and 2 from J, leaving 13 bases between them. The V gene's germline CDR1 is MNHNY and CDR2 SVGAGI (reference sequence). The CDR3 covers 14 residues. The CDR3 protein is CASSSSGTNTEAFF. In DNA, the CDR3 is TGTGCCAGCAGCTCATCCGGGACAAACACTGAAGCTTTCTTT.

V and J are TRBV9 and TRBJ2-3, with D possibly matching TRBD2 (6 bases). Germline CDR1 reads SGDLS; CDR2 reads YYNGEE. Trimming stripped 2 bases from V and 7 bases from J, with 14 bases between. CDR3 size: 14 residues. CDR3 nucleotides: TGTGCCAGCAGCGTTGGAGGAGGGTCCAATACGCAGTATTTT. Protein product: CASSVGGGSNTQYF.

This chain connects TRBV6-5 to TRBJ2-2; the D gene is possibly TRBD2 (5 bases). Germline-derived CDR1 and CDR2 are MNHEY and SVGAGI. Trimming shortened V by 5 bases and J by 6 bases, and 16 bases separated the two germline ends. The CDR3 has 15 amino acids. Written as DNA, the CDR3 is TGTGCCAGCAGTCGCAAAGAGGGTATTCCCGGGGAGCTGTTTTTT. Translated, it gives CASSRKEGIPGELFF.

CDR3 region: CATRDKNTEAFF. DNA of the CDR3: TGTGCCACCAGGGACAAGAACACTGAAGCTTTCTTT. The J gene is TRBJ1-1, the V gene TRBV11-1, with D possibly matching TRBD1 (6 bases). The CDR3 sequence is 12 residues long. Germline V lookup: CDR1 SGHAT, CDR2 FQDESV (reference sequence). Between the trimmed V and J ends, which lost 10 bases and 1 base, there was a span of 10 bases.

This clone was recorded a few times. The V call is TRBV10-3, the J call TRBJ2-1; 7 positions agree with TRBD1. CDR3 size: 14 residues. Trimming at V came to 6 bases and at J to 4 bases, leaving 6 bases not matched to a gene. The germline V gene has CDR1 ENHRY and CDR2 SYGVKD. CDR3 residues: CAIRGGGEYNEQFF. The DNA for the CDR3 is TGTGCCATCAGAGGGGGCGGAGAATACAATGAGCAGTTCTTC.

The rearrangement joins TRBV29-1 to TRBJ1-1; a possible D gene is TRBD1 (6 bases). CDR3 length equals 16 residues. The V gene lost 3 bases and the J gene lost 5 bases, with 22 bases spanning the gap. CDR1 SQVTM and CDR2 ANQGSEA come from the germline V gene. CDR3 protein: CSVEPTGRRGGTEAFF. The DNA for the CDR3 is TGCAGCGTTGAGCCCACAGGGAGACGGGGTGGTACTGAAGCTTTCTTT.

The V gene is TRBV6-6, the J gene TRBJ2-5, with 8 bases fitting TRBD2. The CDR3 covers 14 residues. The J segment lost 6 bases and the V segment lost 6 bases, leaving 9 bases of the junction unmatched. Germline assignment: CDR1 MNHNY and CDR2 SVGAGI (reference sequence). CDR3 region: CASRGSGGRQTQYF. CDR3 nucleotides: TGTGCCAGCAGGGGATCGGGGGGGCGGCAGACCCAGTACTTC.

This clone showed up just a few times. V usage is TRBV4-1 and J usage is TRBJ2-5, with TRBD2 matching 13 bases. The germline CDR1 and CDR2 sequences are MGHRA and YSYEKL. The length of the CDR3 is 15 residues. After removal of 3 bases from V and 4 bases from J, the junction contained 2 bases not matched to a gene. CDR3 sequence reads: CASSQTSGRRETQYF. CDR3 bases: TGCGCCAGCAGCCAGACTAGCGGGAGGAGAGAGACCCAGTACTTC.

This rearrangement joins TRBV29-1 to TRBJ2-3; TRBD2 matches at 14 bases. The CDR3 contains 16 residues. Germline V gene data show CDR1 as SQVTM and CDR2 as ANQGSEA. CDR3 bases: TGCAGTTCCTCCCGACTAGCGGGAGGGCCTATGGATACGCAGTATTTT. As protein: CSSSRLAGGPMDTQYF.

This clone was seen a few times. The chain is built from TRBV29-1 and TRBJ2-3; 13 positions match TRBD2. This CDR3 comprises 16 residues. With V trimmed by 6 bases and J by 2 bases, 8 bases remained unmatched. Germline CDR1 is SQVTM and CDR2 is ANQGSEA. The CDR3 reads CSVGLAGAKVTDTQYF. The CDR3 DNA is TGCAGCGTCGGACTAGCGGGAGCCAAAGTCACAGATACGCAGTATTTT.